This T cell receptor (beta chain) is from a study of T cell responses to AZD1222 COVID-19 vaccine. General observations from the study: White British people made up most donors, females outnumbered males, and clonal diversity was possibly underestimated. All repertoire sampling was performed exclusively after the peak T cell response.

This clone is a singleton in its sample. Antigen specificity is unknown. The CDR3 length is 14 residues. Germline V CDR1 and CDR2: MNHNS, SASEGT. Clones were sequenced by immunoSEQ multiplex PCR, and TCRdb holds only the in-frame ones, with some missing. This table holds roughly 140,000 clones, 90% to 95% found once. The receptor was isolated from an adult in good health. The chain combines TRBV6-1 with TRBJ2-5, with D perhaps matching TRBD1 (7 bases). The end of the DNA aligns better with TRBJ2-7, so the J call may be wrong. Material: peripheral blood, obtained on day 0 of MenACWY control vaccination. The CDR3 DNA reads TGTGCCAGCAGTGAAAGGGGGGACAGCTACGAGCAGTACTTC. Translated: CASSERGDSYEQYF.